This T cell receptor (beta chain) was recorded in a study of identical twins. Points from the study as a whole: Alpha sequences that were out-of-frame and twin-shared showed an excess of low generation probability. Invariant MAIT and iNKT cells could partly confound zero-insertion analyses.

The CDR3 loop spans 16 amino acids. A universal primer site arose from template switching, and cDNA bore unique molecular identifiers. TCRdb ran MiXCR on the 5' RACE reads and lists one entry per CDR3 protein. The table shows 1,800,000 or so distinct CDR3 sequences, with around 33% occurring only once. Points on this clonotype: The antigen is not known.

The sample consisted of cord blood. This chain joins TRBV21-1 and TRBJ2-4; no DNA check was done on the table's D call, TRBD2. TRBV21-1 is noted as a pseudogene. The TCR sequence derives from a newborn girl in good health. CDR3 DNA sequence: TGTGCCAACAGCAAAGCCGGACTTGTAGCCAAAAACATTCAGTACTTC. Amino acid sequence: CANSKAGLVAKNIQYF.